What follows are 11 T cell receptor delta chains derived from one specimen sequenced in a study of in vitro expanded adult blood gammadelta T cells. TCRdb ran CATT on the 5' RACE reads. The profile shows several hundred delta-chain clones, about half of them singletons. No cognate antigen is known for these TCRs. Live CD3+ TCRgammadelta+ Vgamma9+ Vdelta2+ T cells were FACS-sorted after expansion. HMBPP at around 9.8 nM was applied to PBMC for one day, followed by three washes. Cultures were expanded for 14 days, with IL-2 added every 3 to 4 days. Sample: gamma-delta T cells from peripheral blood expanded in culture, taken from an in vitro culture stimulated with HMBPP. The receptors originated from an adult in good health.

On this clone itself: A much more abundant neighbour one base away suggests this may be a read error. V and J are TRDV2 and TRDJ3; 13 bases align to TRDD3. Germline CDR1 and CDR2: GEAIGNYY and EKD. The CDR3 covers 20 residues. The CDR3 DNA reads as TGTGCCTGTGACACCGTACTGGGGGATACGCATTCCTGGGACATCCGACAGATGTTTTTC. It is translated as CACDTVLGDTHSWDIRQMFF.

This clone has a handful of counts. A much bigger clone sits one base away, suggesting this may be a read error. This chain joins TRDV2 and TRDJ1; TRDD3 aligns across 13 bases. Germline V gene data show CDR1 as GEAIGNYY and CDR2 as EKD. This CDR3 spans 20 amino acids. V was pared by 1 base and J by 4 bases, with 17 bases of the junction left unmatched. CDR3 amino acids: CACDTPFTGGYGQYNDKLIF. For the CDR3, the DNA is TGTGCCTGTGACACGCCTTTTACTGGGGGATACGGACAGTACAACGATAAACTCATCTTT.

Concerning this clone itself: Only one base separates this from a far larger clonotype, so it likely reflects a read error. The chain recombines TRDV2 with TRDJ1; D call uncertain. This CDR3 has 14 residues. In germline, CDR1 is GEAIGNYY, CDR2 EKD. CDR3 loop: CACDSLSHTDKRIF. In nucleotides, the CDR3 is TGTGCCTGTGACTCCCTTTCCCACACCGATAAACGCATCTTT.

Turning to this clone: A far bigger clonotype differs at one base, so this is likely a read error. Other DNA sequences in the sample encode the same CDR3. The J gene is TRDJ1, the V gene TRDV2; 12 nucleotides align to TRDD3. The CDR3 loop spans 17 amino acids. From germline, CDR1 is GEAIGNYY and CDR2 EKD. V lost 3 bases to trimming and J lost 8 bases; unmatched junction nucleotides: 15. The CDR3 loop is CACDSLLGDTPSTKLIF. The CDR3 DNA reads TGTGCCTGTGACTCCTTACTGGGGGATACCCCATCGACGAAACTCATCTTT.

In regard to this clone: A far larger clone is a single base away, which makes a read error likely. The chain recombines TRDV2 with TRDJ1; 10 bases match TRDD3. The germline gives CDR1 GEAIGNYY, CDR2 EKD. Unmatched junction bases numbered 15, after V lost 0 bases and J lost 3 bases. CDR3 length: 19 residues. The DNA of the CDR3 is TGTGCCTGTGACACCCTCCCGGGGGATACGCGGGGGAACGCCGATAAACTCATCTTT. Amino acids: CACDTLPGDTRGNADKLIF.

Points on this clone: A far larger clone is one nucleotide away, so this likely arose from a read error. The rearrangement joins TRDV2 to TRDJ3; 7 nucleotides line up with TRDD3. This CDR3 spans 19 amino acids. Trimming removed 3 bases from V and 3 bases from J; junction bases left unmatched: 13. From germline, CDR1 is GEAIGNYY and CDR2 EKD. This CDR3 is CACDPYGGPSFWDTRQMFF. CDR3 sequence (DNA): TGTGCCTGTGACCCGTATGGGGGACCGAGCTTCTGGGACACCCGACAGATGTTTTTC.

On this clone: This could be a read error, since a much larger clone is one nucleotide away. This same CDR3 is encoded by further DNA sequences in the sample. This chain uses TRDV2 with TRDJ1; 7 nucleotides agree with TRDD3. Germline lookup yields CDR1 GEAIGNYY and CDR2 EKD. The CDR3 covers 18 residues. The CDR3 reads CACDPVGGPADYTDKLIF. The CDR3 region has the DNA TGTGCCTGTGACCCAGTTGGGGGACCAGCCGACTACACTGATAAACTCATCTTT.

This clone was recorded a few times. This likely came from a read error, as a far larger clone is one base away. Other DNA sequences in the same sample also yield this CDR3. J is TRDJ1 and V is TRDV2, with TRDD3 matching 12 bases. Germline V gene data show CDR1 as GEAIGNYY and CDR2 as EKD. The CDR3 sequence is 20 residues long. The CDR3 sequence is CACDTVWGIRARGDTDKLIF. CDR3 coding DNA: TGTGCCTGTGACACCGTCTGGGGGATACGCGCGCGGGGGGACACTGATAAACTCATCTTT.

This clone is large in the sample. The same CDR3 is also encoded by other DNA sequences in this sample. The rearrangement joins TRDV2 to TRDJ1; 9 bases map to TRDD3. CDR1 and CDR2 from the germline V gene are GEAIGNYY and EKD. The CDR3 has 16 residues. Unmatched junction bases numbered 8, after V lost 3 bases and J lost 1 base. CDR3 bases: TGTGCCTGTGACCCACTGGGGGAGAGTTTCACCGATAAACTCATCTTT. It specifies CACDPLGESFTDKLIF.

V and J are TRDV2 and TRDJ1, with no clear D. Germline CDR1 is GEAIGNYY and CDR2 is EKD. There are 19 residues in the CDR3. The V end was cut by 0 bases, the J end by 2 bases, with 24 bases between. Here the CDR3 DNA reads TGTGCCTGTGACACCCTACTTAACTCCCCCCGGCCTCAGACCGATAAACTCATCTTT. This translates into CACDTLLNSPRPQTDKLIF.

Concerning this clone itself: The protein recorded in TCRdb matches a much larger clone and deviates from this DNA's translation at residue 11, suggesting a read error; the protein here is obtained by translating the DNA. The chain links TRDV2 to TRDJ1; 7 nucleotides agree with TRDD3. The CDR3 sequence is 15 residues long. Looked up from germline, CDR1 is GEAIGNYY and CDR2 is EKD. With V trimmed by 3 bases and J by 8 bases, 14 bases remained unmatched. CDR3 sequence (DNA): TGTGCCTGTGACGCTTGGGGGACACGGGGCGAAAAACTCATCTTT. Translating gives CACDAWGTRGEKLIF.